The clone carrying this T cell receptor beta chain was observed a handful of times. Among the unsorted PBMC samples, replicate PCRs used 300 ng DNA, 25,000 to 35,000 T cell genomes. In the original analysis: ImmunoSEQ yielded junction-only sequences lacking quality scores, so filtering differed. Method: immunoSEQ multiplex PCR; TCRdb's copy keeps in-frame clones and lacks some. V and J calls and clone size come straight from that table; D and trimming were deduced from the DNA. Of hundreds of thousands of clones in the sample, around 78% were seen once. The ends lost 4 bases at V and 3 bases at J; junction bases unmatched: 10. Germline CDR1 SGHRS, CDR2 YFSETQ. The length of the CDR3 is 15 residues. The record originates from a study of shared clonotypes between healthy human individuals. Unsorted samples, those not sorted, used about 90 million PBMCs for genomic DNA.

Sequencing used PBMCs. The clonotype originates from a middle-aged woman in good health. Some clones in this sample may be carry-over from other donors' samples. This chain connects TRBV5-1 to TRBJ2-7; TRBD2 matches 7 bases. The DNA of the CDR3 is TGCGCCAGCAGCCCTTTGGCGGGAGACGTCTACGAGCAGTACTTC. Translated, it gives CASSPLAGDVYEQYF.